A selection of T cell receptor beta chains follows, all from one sample in a study of blood T cell repertoires in COVID-19. Clones were read by immunoSEQ multiplex PCR, and TCRdb kept only the in-frame ones, dropping some. The sample yields a few hundred thousand clones, about nine tenths seen once. The specimen sequenced was PBMCs or T cells enriched from blood (not recorded which). The origin of the receptors is a woman under 40 who had been exposed to COVID-19. The CDR3 runs from the conserved cysteine through the conserved F or W. A row's size may be missing; if present it is once, few, many or a size class.

j_gene | abundance | v_gene | CDR3aa
TRBJ2-2 | . | TRBV6-5 | CASSFQGLTGELFF
TRBJ2-1 | . | TRBV19 | CASRGQGAGNEQFF
TRBJ1-4 | . | TRBV5-5 | CASSLPTATNEKLFF
TRBJ1-5 | few | TRBV27 | CASSLQGFNQPQHF
TRBJ1-5 | . | TRBV2 | CASSAQTYSNQPQHF
TRBJ1-2 | . | TRBV7-9 | CASSLGDKAIGYTF
TRBJ1-1 | once | TRBV25-1 | CASSEWTRTEEAFF
TRBJ2-7 | . | TRBV11-3 | CASSLVGLATYEQYF
TRBJ1-4 | . | TRBV19 | CASSRNAGGKGEKLFF
TRBJ2-3 | . | TRBV7-3 | CASSFGQGALDTQYF
TRBJ2-7 | . | TRBV6-6 | CASSSPTSGVPYEQYF
TRBJ2-1 | . | TRBV19 | CASSIAGGPYNEQFF
TRBJ2-7 | once | TRBV5-1 | CASSGGGTYEQYF
TRBJ1-2 | . | TRBV12-3/TRBV12-4 | CASSLERGRGYTF
TRBJ2-7 | . | TRBV6-5 | CASRPTGTRYEQYF
TRBJ1-2 | . | TRBV6-1 | CASSELAGVSYGYTF
TRBJ2-5 | . | TRBV5-1 | CASSPRDRALGTQYF
TRBJ1-1 | . | TRBV11-3 | CASSLGPRVGTEAFF
TRBJ2-1 | . | TRBV7-6 | CASSIFQGALGAYNEQFF
TRBJ2-3 | . | TRBV27 | CASGLAGDTQYF
TRBJ2-7 | . | TRBV12-5 | CASGFAPGEQYF
TRBJ1-1 | . | TRBV20-1 | CSASRWGTNTEAFF
TRBJ1-4 | once | TRBV5-1 | CASSRQGGEKLFF
TRBJ1-5 | . | TRBV7-8 | CASSLVGGGNQPQHF
TRBJ1-2 | . | TRBV24-1 | CATSDPGGRGYGYTF
TRBJ2-3 | . | TRBV21-1 | CASSKARAGPPLDTQYF
TRBJ1-2 | . | TRBV7-6 | CASSLLPRGLYGYTF
TRBJ1-3 | . | TRBV9 | CASSARLGAADTIYF
TRBJ2-5 | once | TRBV7-6 | CASSRTSGFQETQYF
TRBJ2-2 | . | TRBV4-1 | CASSQDSSGRYTGELFF
TRBJ1-1 | . | TRBV6-4 | CASSIEAGGMNTEAFF
TRBJ2-2 | . | TRBV27 | CASSFSGSWATGELFF
TRBJ1-2 | few | TRBV19 | CASRTGRVSYYGYTF
TRBJ2-2 | . | TRBV7-2 | CASSSGESAGELFF